The present T cell receptor beta chain was sequenced within a study of metastatic and nonmetastatic thyroid tumors (dated by TCRdb to the early 2020s). Turning to the overall study: Repertoires were compared across peripheral blood and tumor or nodule tissue samples from malignant and benign thyroid patients.

General findings and caveats noted by the study authors: TCR beta diversity was reported as significantly higher in malignant tumors than in benign nodules, in both blood and tumor samples.

The sample holds many counts of this clone. The antigen it recognizes is unknown. Nothing much larger sits one base from this clone, and base qualities are not available. Before undergoing thyroid surgery, none of the patients had been given any kind of treatment. The study retrospectively analysed patient clinical samples collected from the early 2010s to the late 2010s using T-cell receptor beta sequencing. CDR1 and CDR2 are read off the germline V gene as MNHEY and SVGEGT. The CDR3 contains 17 residues, cysteine and phenylalanine counted. The sequence is cut down to CDR3 DNA, 51 bases in frame from base 1. Germline trimming amounts to 6 bases on V and 2 bases on J, with 13 as the count of junction bases outside the gene matches. The library relied on PCR. Sequenced using an Illumina HiSeq 4000. High-throughput sequencing was used to profile the CDR3 region of the TCR beta-chain in every patient. As for the authors' bioinformatics: A classifier to discriminate distant-metastatic papillary thyroid cancer patients was built from CDR3 differences across clinicopathological groups. Repertoire diversity was assessed with the Shannon index, and tumor-blood repertoire similarity with the Morisita-Horn index. The raw public reads went through TCRdb reprocessing: fastp at Q25, MiXCR clone calling, in-frame beta chains kept. TCRdb assigned the V and J calls; the authors' analysis was not used. This sample holds about 42,000 clones; about 12% were observed only once. The leading ten clones occupy approximately 8.8% of the sample.

Rearrangement joined TRBV6-2 or TRBV6-3 to TRBJ2-3, with 8 bases in between that match TRBD2. What was sequenced was blood. This sequence originates from a male donor with papillary thyroid cancer or a benign thyroid nodule (not recorded which). Some clones in this sample may be carry-over from other donors' samples. The nucleotide sequence is given as TGTGCCAGCAGGTCGGTAGCGGGAATCCCTTTCACAGATACGCAGTATTTT. This is translated as CASRSVAGIPFTDTQYF.